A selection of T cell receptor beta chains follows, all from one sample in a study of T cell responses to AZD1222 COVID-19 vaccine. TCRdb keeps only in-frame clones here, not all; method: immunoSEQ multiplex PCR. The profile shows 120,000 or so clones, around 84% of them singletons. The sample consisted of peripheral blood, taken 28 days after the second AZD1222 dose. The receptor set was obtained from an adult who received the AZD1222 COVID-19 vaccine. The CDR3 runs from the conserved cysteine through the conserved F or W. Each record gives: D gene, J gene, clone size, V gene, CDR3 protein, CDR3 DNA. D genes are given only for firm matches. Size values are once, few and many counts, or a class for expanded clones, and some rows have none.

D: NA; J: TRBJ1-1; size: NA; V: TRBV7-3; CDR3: CASSRSAMNTEAFF; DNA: TGTGCCAGCAGCCGATCGGCGATGAACACTGAAGCTTTCTTT
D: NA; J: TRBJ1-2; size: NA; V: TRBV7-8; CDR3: CASSSSRVLGYGYTF; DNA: TGTGCCAGCAGCTCCTCCAGGGTCTTGGGATATGGCTACACCTTC
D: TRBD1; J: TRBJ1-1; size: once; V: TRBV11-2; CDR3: CASSLGAAGGWNTEAFF; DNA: TGTGCCAGCAGCTTAGGGGCGGCAGGGGGTTGGAACACTGAAGCTTTCTTT
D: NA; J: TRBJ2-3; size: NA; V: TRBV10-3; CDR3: CAIKEQRYPTDTQYF; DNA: TGTGCCATCAAGGAACAAAGGTACCCCACAGATACGCAGTATTTT
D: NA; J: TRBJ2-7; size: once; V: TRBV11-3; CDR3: CASSFGHLQYEQYF; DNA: TGTGCCAGCAGCTTCGGGCATTTACAATACGAGCAGTACTTC
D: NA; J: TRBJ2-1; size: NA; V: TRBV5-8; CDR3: CASSLRGMSYNEQFF; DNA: TGTGCCAGCAGCTTAAGGGGGATGTCCTACAATGAGCAGTTCTTC
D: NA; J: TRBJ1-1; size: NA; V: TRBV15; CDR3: CATSRDGHLNTEAFF; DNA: TGTGCCACCAGCAGAGATGGACACCTGAACACTGAAGCTTTCTTT
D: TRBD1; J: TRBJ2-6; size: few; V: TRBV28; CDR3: CASSGTGGTGANVLTF; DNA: TGTGCCAGCAGCGGGACAGGGGGGACTGGGGCCAACGTCCTGACTTTC
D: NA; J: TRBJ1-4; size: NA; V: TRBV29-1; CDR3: CSVDQMSRLFF; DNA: TGCAGCGTTGATCAAATGAGTAGACTGTTTTTT
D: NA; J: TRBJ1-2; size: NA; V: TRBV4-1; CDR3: CASSQDNRKVHGYTF; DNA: TGCGCCAGCAGCCAAGATAATAGGAAGGTCCATGGCTACACCTTC
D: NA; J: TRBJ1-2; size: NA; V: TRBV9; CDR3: CASSVAAQDYGYTF; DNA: TGTGCCAGCAGCGTAGCGGCACAGGACTATGGCTACACCTTC
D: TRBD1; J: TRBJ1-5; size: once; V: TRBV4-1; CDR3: CASSRPTGGVKDQPQHF; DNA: TGCGCCAGCAGCAGACCTACAGGGGGGGTAAAGGATCAGCCCCAGCATTTT
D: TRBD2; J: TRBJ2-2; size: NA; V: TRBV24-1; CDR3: CATSDWSGRDGELFF; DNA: TGTGCCACCAGTGATTGGAGCGGGAGAGACGGGGAGCTGTTTTTT
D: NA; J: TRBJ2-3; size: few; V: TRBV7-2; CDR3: CASSLMTDTQYF; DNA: TGTGCCAGCAGCTTAATGACAGATACGCAGTATTTT
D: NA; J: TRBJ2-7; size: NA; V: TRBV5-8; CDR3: CASSWNGPIAAYEQYF; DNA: TGTGCCAGCAGCTGGAACGGACCTATCGCGGCCTACGAGCAGTACTTC
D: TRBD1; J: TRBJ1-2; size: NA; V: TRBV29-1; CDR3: CSVHRDSDYGYTF; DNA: TGCAGCGTGCACCGGGACAGTGACTATGGCTACACCTTC
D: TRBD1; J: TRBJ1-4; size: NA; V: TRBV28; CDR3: CASSTGQGNEKLFF; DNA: TGTGCCAGCAGCACGGGACAGGGGAATGAAAAACTGTTTTTT